The rows below give T cell receptor beta chains drawn from one sample of a study of spatial heterogeneity in lung cancer. TCRdb re-called the 5' RACE reads through MiXCR, storing one row per CDR3 protein. Here the sample spans tens of thousands of distinct CDR3 sequences, about 7% being singletons. The sample was PBMCs, taken at surgery. The receptors were sampled from a female donor with early-stage non-small cell lung cancer. The CDR3 runs from the conserved cysteine through the conserved F or W.

v_gene	j_gene	CDR3aa
TRBV28	TRBJ2-7	CASSFRQQFSYEQYF
TRBV15	TRBJ2-4	CATRDEGAKNIQYF
TRBV3-1	TRBJ2-3	CASSQEDRVGTDTQYF
TRBV4-1	TRBJ2-2	CASSQGMRENTGELFF
TRBV6-2/TRBV6-3	TRBJ2-7	CASSYNLPSGGLSYEQYF
TRBV10-1	TRBJ2-7	CASSESWAAEQYF
TRBV19	TRBJ2-3	CASSIPFSADTQYF
TRBV28	TRBJ2-1	CASSPGTVYNEQFF
TRBV30	TRBJ1-6	CAWSVGGHYNSPLHF
TRBV7-8	TRBJ1-2	CASSSYDSSYGYTF
TRBV3-1	TRBJ1-5	CASSRGVIQPQHF
TRBV4-2	TRBJ2-7	CTSSQERRAGEQYF
TRBV28	TRBJ1-1	CASSEQGSEAFF
TRBV7-6	TRBJ2-5	CASSLNGGLETQYF
TRBV7-9	TRBJ2-4	CASTLGSYAKNIQYF
TRBV12-3/TRBV12-4	TRBJ1-6	CASSSTGTGVSPLHF
TRBV2	TRBJ2-7	CASREVSEQYF
TRBV6-5	TRBJ1-1	CASSPTGNGGAFF
TRBV14	TRBJ1-5	CASSLSEYQPQHF
TRBV24-1	TRBJ2-1	CATSDLKTRDRGDEQFF
TRBV19	TRBJ1-2	CASSIQAGNYGYTF
TRBV2	TRBJ1-5	CASRGQGEGNQPQHF
TRBV9	TRBJ2-3	CASSVGGTSGGEDTQYF
TRBV7-8	TRBJ2-1	CASSPDSVGQQFF
TRBV18	TRBJ2-3	CASSLYERDTQYF
TRBV5-8	TRBJ1-5	CASSLQGYSNQPQHF
TRBV10-1	TRBJ2-3	CASSEPQGNTQYF
TRBV5-1	TRBJ2-3	CASSLAPSGSSTDTQYF
TRBV4-2	TRBJ2-3	CASSNDRQGTDTQYF
TRBV11-2	TRBJ2-2	CASRRTVHPDTGELFF
TRBV29-1	TRBJ2-3	CSAPPGEGGLRFTDTQYF
TRBV4-2	TRBJ2-3	CASSQEGIADSTDTQYF
TRBV28	TRBJ1-6	CASKLRVYNSPLHF
TRBV7-8	TRBJ2-3	CVSSSAGSTDTQYF
TRBV10-2	TRBJ2-3	CASTPAGAWDTQYF
TRBV7-2	TRBJ2-5	CASSLVGETQYF